The T cell receptor beta chain described here comes from a study of blood T cell repertoires in COVID-19. Study-level background: There were acute and convalescent COVID-19 samples, and they came from the United States, Italy and Spain. T cells, B-cell-depleted T cells, or PBMCs provided the cDNA or gDNA that served as material.

Produced via immunoSEQ multiplex PCR; TCRdb's table is partial and in-frame only. This table has over 200,000 clones, roughly 85% appearing once. Germline trimming cut 0 bases from V and 2 bases from J; bases unmatched to any gene: 4. CDR1 and CDR2 (germline): MGHRA, YSYEKL. This CDR3 has 18 amino acids. The source of this sequence is a man in his thirties or forties who had recovered from COVID-19. V and J are TRBV4-1 and TRBJ2-5, with 15 bases lining up with TRBD2. The sequenced sample consisted of peripheral blood. The CDR3 coding sequence is TGCGCCAGCAGCCAAGAAGGACTAGCGGGGGGGCCGCAAGAGACCCAGTACTTC. Translating gives CASSQEGLAGGPQETQYF.